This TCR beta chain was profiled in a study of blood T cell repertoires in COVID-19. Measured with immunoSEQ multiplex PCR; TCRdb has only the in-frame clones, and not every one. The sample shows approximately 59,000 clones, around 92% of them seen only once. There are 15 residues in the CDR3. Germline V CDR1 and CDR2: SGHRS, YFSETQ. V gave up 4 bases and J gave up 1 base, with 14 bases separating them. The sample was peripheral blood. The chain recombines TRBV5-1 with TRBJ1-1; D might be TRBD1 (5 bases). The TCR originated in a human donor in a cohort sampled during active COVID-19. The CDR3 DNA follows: TGCGCCAGCAGCGCTCTTTCCGGGGGGAACACTGAAGCTTTCTTT. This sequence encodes CASSALSGGNTEAFF.